The present T cell receptor beta chain was sequenced within a study of blood T cells in healthy people across ages. Study-wide background: Per two T cells, template switching captured roughly one barcoded beta molecule.

The second PCR ran roughly 7 to 12 cycles with a sample-barcoded 5' primer and J-beta primers. TCRdb re-derived calls from the 5' RACE reads in MiXCR, one entry per CDR3 protein. The sample includes 780,000 or so distinct CDR3 sequences, about 55% seen only once; the top ten take about 42%. Study-level findings and limits: PBMCs that were unsorted prevented a conclusive naive versus antigen-experienced comparison.

Each donor gave 9.5 to 10 milliliters of peripheral blood. Each sample yielded at least 6 million isolated PBMCs. As regards this clonotype: Its antigen is unidentified.

Sequencing was done on a sample of blood. This receptor was obtained from an older man in good health.

The CDR3 is CASSGGEKGGTYNEQFF. The CDR3 DNA sequence: TGCGCCAGCAGCGGGGGGGAGAAGGGAGGGACCTACAATGAGCAGTTCTTC. V and J are TRBV5-1 and TRBJ2-1, with 7 bases fitting TRBD2. CDR3 length equals 17 residues. J was trimmed by 2 bases and V by 4 bases; bases with no gene match: 12. Germline V lookup: CDR1 SGHRS, CDR2 YFSETQ.